The 30 T cell receptor beta chains reported below all come from one sample, sequenced in a study of immune heterogeneity within non-small cell lung tumors. CDR3 of TCR beta was amplified by multiplex PCR that used 32 V and 13 J primers. TCRdb analysed the multiplex PCR reads with MiXCR anew, one entry per CDR3 protein. The sample records nearly 15,000 distinct CDR3 sequences, more than 30% being singletons. Template material for each sample was about 0.55 ug of bulk tumor genomic DNA. Surgery yielded several widely spaced biopsies per primary tumor. Patients with untreated, newly diagnosed non-small cell lung cancer underwent curative surgery. The source material was lung tumor tissue. These receptors were collected from a woman aged 45-65 years with non-small cell lung cancer.

As for this clonotype: Given a much more abundant clone one base away, this may be a read error. The chain combines TRBV5-1 with TRBJ2-1; TRBD2 aligns across 12 bases. The V segment lost 6 bases and the J segment 9 bases; nucleotides outside the gene matches: 10. The CDR3 covers 15 residues. Germline-derived CDR1 and CDR2 are SGHRS and YFSETQ. The CDR3: CASTGLAGTNSEQFF. In DNA, the CDR3 is TGCGCCAGCACCGGACTAGCGGGAACAAACAGTGAGCAGTTCTTC.

This clonotype is large in the sample. The chain is built from TRBV7-6 and TRBJ2-7; D is undetermined. CDR1 and CDR2 from the germline V gene are SGHVS and FNYEAQ. The CDR3 loop spans 15 amino acids. Between the trimmed V and J ends, which lost 4 bases and 4 bases, there was a span of 17 bases. The CDR3 reads CASSSGFGDSYEQYF. Here the CDR3 DNA reads TGTGCCAGCAGCTCCGGTTTTGGGGATTCTTACGAGCAGTACTTC.

There are many counts of this clonotype. This chain uses TRBV30 with TRBJ1-1; perhaps TRBD1 as D (6 bases). Between the trimmed V and J ends, which lost 3 bases and 6 bases, there was a span of 17 bases. Germline-derived CDR1 and CDR2 are GTSNPN and SVGIG (reference sequence). The CDR3 length is 14 residues. CDR3 amino acids: CAWRRTGATAEAFF. The DNA for the CDR3 is TGTGCCTGGAGGAGGACGGGGGCAACCGCTGAAGCTTTCTTT.

DNA for the CDR3: TGTGCCAGCAGTTACGACCCCCACCGTCTGGGTCTCTACGAGCAGTACTTC. Protein sequence: CASSYDPHRLGLYEQYF. This chain links TRBV6-5 with TRBJ2-7; D is undetermined. Germline V CDR1 and CDR2: MNHEY, SVGAGI. This CDR3 comprises 17 residues. V lost 2 bases and J 3 bases, leaving 20 bases between the germline ends.

Details on this clonotype: The junction departs from germline at one end; a sequencing error may be responsible. The V gene is TRBV5-1, the J gene TRBJ2-1, with D possibly matching TRBD2 (6 bases). The germline V gene encodes CDR1 SGHRS and CDR2 YFSETQ. CDR3 length equals 16 residues. CDR3 region: CASSLEQTTRSNERFF. CDR3 DNA: TGCGCCAGCAGCTTGGAACAAACGACTAGGTCCAATGAGCGGTTCTTC.

This clonotype was seen more than once but under ten times. V is TRBV7-2 and J is TRBJ1-4; maybe TRBD1 (6 bases). CDR3 size: 14 residues. Germline assignment: CDR1 SGHTA and CDR2 FQGNSA. Trimming pared 4 bases from V and 8 bases from J, leaving 14 bases between. CDR3 sequence reads: CASSYGTGGEKLFF. CDR3 nucleotides: TGTGCCAGCAGCTACGGGACCGGGGGCGAAAAACTGTTTTTT.

This clonotype was seen at least ten times. This chain connects TRBV9 to TRBJ2-2; D unresolved. This CDR3 spans 15 amino acids. The V gene's germline CDR1 is SGDLS and CDR2 YYNGEE. Deletions cut 0 bases from V and 3 bases from J, with 9 bases between. The CDR3, as DNA: TGTGCCAGCAGCGTAGACCAGCAGGACACCGGGGAGCTGTTTTTT. Amino acids: CASSVDQQDTGELFF. The whole variable domain, filled in from reference TRBV9 and TRBJ2-2, reads DSGVTQTPKHLITATGQRVTLRCSPRSGDLSVYWYQQSLDQGLQFLIQYYNGEERAKGNILERFSAQQFPDLHSELNLSSLELGDSALYFCASSVDQQDTGELFFGEGSRLTVL.

This clonotype is categorized as large. The chain joins TRBV6-1 to TRBJ2-3; D unclear. Germline-derived CDR1 and CDR2 are MNHNS and SASEGT. The ends were cut back, 5 bases at V and 3 bases at J, with 3 bases in the middle. This CDR3 contains 11 residues. The CDR3 DNA is TGTGCCAGCAGTCTGACAGATACGCAGTATTTT. Translating it yields CASSLTDTQYF.

This clonotype showed up just a few times. The gene calls are TRBV20-1 and TRBJ2-7; 9 nucleotides agree with TRBD1. This CDR3 spans 14 amino acids. The ends lost 6 bases at V and 3 bases at J; junction bases unmatched: 9. Germline lookup yields CDR1 DFQATT and CDR2 SNEGSKA (reference sequence). In DNA form, the CDR3 reads TGCAGTGCGACGGCCGGGACAGGGATCTACGAGCAGTACTTC. This codes for CSATAGTGIYEQYF.

About this clonotype: Mismatch with germline at one junction end may stem from a read error. The rearrangement links TRBV5-4 to TRBJ2-7, with TRBD1 matching over 9 bases. This CDR3 has 13 residues. The germline gives CDR1 SGHNT, CDR2 YYREEE (reference sequence). Here the CDR3 reads CASSGPQRQGESF. The CDR3 nucleotides are TGTGCCAGCAGCGGACCTCAAAGACAGGGGGAAAGCTTC.

A word on this clonotype: A single base separates this from a much larger clone, so it may be a read error. The chain joins TRBV6-1 to TRBJ2-6; perhaps TRBD2 as D (6 bases). The germline V gene encodes CDR1 MNHNS and CDR2 SASEGT. The CDR3 is made up of 15 amino acids. V was pared by 2 bases and J by 5 bases, with 10 bases between. The CDR3 spells CASSEFGGWANVLTF. For the CDR3, the DNA is TGTGCCAGCAGTGAATTTGGGGGGTGGGCCAACGTCCTGACTTTC.

The chain links TRBV29-1 to TRBJ2-5; tentative D call: TRBD1 (6 bases). CDR3 length: 13 amino acids. V lost 2 bases and J lost 2, with 9 bases in between. Germline assignment: CDR1 SQVTM and CDR2 ANQGSEA. The CDR3 is CSVEPTGQETQYF. In DNA form, the CDR3 reads TGCAGCGTTGAACCAACAGGGCAAGAGACCCAGTACTTC.

This clonotype was picked up many times. The V gene is TRBV7-9, the J gene TRBJ1-1, with a tentative D call TRBD1 (5 bases). Trimming stripped 5 bases from V and 1 base from J, with 11 bases between. Germline V gives CDR1 SEHNR, CDR2 FQNEAQ (reference sequence). The CDR3 contains 14 residues. The CDR3, as DNA: TGTGCCAGCAGCGAAGGACATCCGAACACTGAAGCTTTCTTT. It translates to CASSEGHPNTEAFF. Together with reference TRBV7-9 and TRBJ1-1, the CDR3 gives the full variable domain: DTGVSQNPRHKITKRGQNVTFRCDPISEHNRLYWYRQTLGQGPEFLTYFQNEAQLEKSRLLSDRFSAERPKGSFSTLEIQRTEQGDSAMYLCASSEGHPNTEAFFGQGTRLTVV.

This clonotype came up many times. The gene calls are TRBV15 and TRBJ1-6; D call uncertain. V dropped 1 base and J dropped 9 bases, with 13 bases sitting between them. CDR1 is LNHNV, CDR2 YYDKDF, per germline (reference sequence). The CDR3 spans 15 residues. The CDR3, as DNA: TGTGCCACCAGCAGAGGGGCGGGATTCGGTTCACCCCTCCACTTT. It codes for CATSRGAGFGSPLHF.

This clonotype was recorded many times. This rearrangement joins TRBV20-1 to TRBJ2-1; D tentatively fits TRBD1 or TRBD2 (5 bases each). Germline V CDR1 and CDR2: DFQATT, SNEGSKA (reference sequence). CDR3 length: 15 amino acids. The germline V and J ends were trimmed by 0 bases and 5 bases, with 14 bases remaining between them. The CDR3 region is CSARDLGQGDNEQFF. DNA for the CDR3: TGCAGTGCTAGAGACCTCGGGCAGGGAGACAATGAGCAGTTCTTC.

In DNA form, the CDR3 reads TGTGCCAGCAACCCCGGACAGGGGGGGTCCTACGAGCAGTACTTC. It translates to CASNPGQGGSYEQYF. The chain has TRBV7-2 and TRBJ2-7; 10 bases fit TRBD1. The V gene's germline CDR1 is SGHTA and CDR2 FQGNSA. V trimming: 7 bases; J trimming: 1 base; junction bases outside the gene matches: 7. CDR3 size: 15 residues.

In this sample, this clonotype turned up a few times. The V gene is TRBV6-1, the J gene TRBJ2-7; 8 nucleotides agree with TRBD1. Germline-derived CDR1 and CDR2 are MNHNS and SASEGT. V lost 6 bases, J lost 4 bases, and 11 bases stayed unmatched. This CDR3 is 15 amino acids long. The CDR3 protein is CASSRAGTGIYEQYF. CDR3 nucleotides: TGTGCCAGCAGCCGAGCCGGGACAGGTATTTACGAGCAGTACTTC.

This chain connects TRBV20-1 to TRBJ1-2; D gene unclear. V lost 6 bases and J 12 bases, leaving 17 bases between the germline ends. Germline V gives CDR1 DFQATT, CDR2 SNEGSKA (reference sequence). CDR3 length: 11 amino acids. The CDR3 bases are TGCAGTGCCCATAAGAGCACTATCCACACCTTC. Translation gives CSAHKSTIHTF.

This sequence joins TRBV6-1 and TRBJ1-1, with 7 bases aligning to TRBD1. The trim removed 5 bases at V and 4 bases at J, leaving 4 bases unmatched. This CDR3 comprises 13 residues. Germline V gene lookup returns CDR1 MNHNS and CDR2 SASEGT. This CDR3 reads CASSNRGFTEAFF. The CDR3 DNA follows: TGTGCCAGCAGTAACAGGGGTTTCACTGAAGCTTTCTTT.

This sequence joins TRBV19 and TRBJ2-7; D might be TRBD1 (6 bases). Germline V lookup: CDR1 LNHDA, CDR2 SQIVND (reference sequence). The CDR3 runs 15 residues. The germline V and J ends were trimmed by 5 bases and 3 bases, with 17 bases remaining between them. The CDR3 DNA sequence: TGTGCCAGTAGTGCCCGGACAGAATACTTCTACGAGCAGTACTTC. Encoded protein: CASSARTEYFYEQYF.

The chain links TRBV6-1 to TRBJ2-7, with TRBD1 matching 9 bases. After removal of 2 bases from V and 3 bases from J, the junction contained 5 bases not matched to a gene. The CDR3 runs to 15 residues. In germline, CDR1 is MNHNS, CDR2 SASEGT. This CDR3 reads CASSESETGGYEQYV. CDR3 in DNA: TGTGCCAGCAGTGAATCAGAGACAGGGGGCTACGAGCAGTACGTC.

A word on this clonotype: A much bigger clone sits one base away, suggesting this may be a read error. CDR3 in amino acids: CATKPNGIETQYF. DNA for the CDR3: TGTGCCACCAAACCTAATGGTATCGAGACCCAGTACTTC. This chain links TRBV10-3 with TRBJ2-5; D is unclear. The V end was cut by 10 bases, the J end by 5 bases, with 17 bases between. Germline values: CDR1 ENHRY, CDR2 SYGVKD. The CDR3 sequence is 13 residues long.

This clonotype was observed at least ten times. The chain uses TRBV20-1 and TRBJ1-5; D is ambiguous. Trimming removed 0 bases at V and 4 bases at J, with 7 bases between. The CDR3 loop spans 13 amino acids. The germline V gene has CDR1 DFQATT and CDR2 SNEGSKA (reference sequence). In DNA, the CDR3 is TGCAGTGCTAGAGATCTGCTAAATCAGCCCCAGCATTTT. Its protein product is CSARDLLNQPQHF.

This clonotype is a singleton in its sample. The CDR3 protein is CARDRPNYGYTF. In nucleotides, the CDR3 is TGTGCCAGGGACAGGCCTAACTATGGCTACACCTTC. The chain links TRBV30 to TRBJ1-2; 8 bases align to TRBD1. CDR1 is GTSNPN, CDR2 SVGIG, per germline (reference sequence). V gave up 8 bases and J gave up 0 bases; unmatched junction bases: 2. The CDR3 totals 12 residues.

This sequence joins TRBV19 and TRBJ1-1; 8 bases are a match to TRBD1. The J segment lost 2 bases and the V segment lost 7 bases, leaving 9 bases of the junction unmatched. Germline lookup yields CDR1 LNHDA and CDR2 SQIVND (reference sequence). This CDR3 is built from 15 residues. This chain's CDR3 is CASKRNTGGNTEAFF. The CDR3 DNA is TGTGCCAGTAAACGGAATACAGGGGGAAACACTGAAGCTTTCTTT.

The V and J genes are TRBV7-2 and TRBJ1-1; TRBD1 might be the D (6 bases). This CDR3 has 14 residues. V lost 5 bases, J lost 0 bases, and 10 bases lay in between. From germline, CDR1 is SGHTA and CDR2 FQGNSA. The CDR3 region has the DNA TGTGCCAGCAGCGCGGGACAAATGAACACTGAAGCTTTCTTT. Translating gives CASSAGQMNTEAFF.

This clonotype was seen only a few times. This chain connects TRBV5-1 to TRBJ1-1, with a weak D call TRBD1 (6 bases). CDR1 SGHRS and CDR2 YFSETQ come from the germline V gene. V gave up 7 bases and J gave up 1 base, with 14 bases separating them. The CDR3 is made up of 14 amino acids. CDR3 DNA: TGCGCCAGCCGAGGGGGGGGCCGGAACACTGAAGCTTTCTTT. Its protein product is CASRGGGRNTEAFF.

The CDR3 nucleotides are TGTGCCAGCAGTTACTCAGAGGGCCGGGGGTACACTGAAGCTTTCTTT. Protein sequence: CASSYSEGRGYTEAFF. The chain carries TRBV6-2 or TRBV6-3 and TRBJ1-1; weak D call: TRBD1 (5 bases). Germline V gene data show CDR1 as MNHEY and CDR2 as SVGEGT. Trimming removed 0 bases from V and 3 bases from J, with 14 bases in between. The CDR3 covers 16 residues.

Remarks on this clonotype: A much larger clone differs from this one at a single base, so this may be a read error. Without the conserved terminal phenylalanine or tryptophan, this CDR3 likely stems from a read error. The genes are TRBV7-9 and TRBJ2-7; D uncertain. From germline, CDR1 is SEHNR and CDR2 FQNEAQ (reference sequence). This CDR3 has 12 residues. Deletions cut 2 bases from V and 8 bases from J, with 10 bases between. DNA for the CDR3: TGTGCCAGCAGCTTAAGAGACCTCAAGCAGTACCTC. Translated, it gives CASSLRDLKQYL.

This clonotype has a count of ten or more. The rearrangement joins TRBV19 to TRBJ1-1; D gene uncertain. Trimming removed 3 bases at V and 4 bases at J, with 9 bases between. The germline gives CDR1 LNHDA, CDR2 SQIVND (reference sequence). This CDR3 contains 13 residues. Written as DNA, the CDR3 is TGTGCCAGTAGTATCCCCTGGGGCACTGAAGCTTTCTTT. Amino acids: CASSIPWGTEAFF.